Listed below are T cell receptor beta chains from one sample, sequenced in a study of beta chain features in type 1 diabetes. The repertoire was sequenced with immunoSEQ multiplex PCR; TCRdb's copy has only in-frame clones and lacks some. The data hold roughly 380,000 clones, with about 20% observed a single time. The sequenced sample was naive CD4+ T cells from blood. These receptors were taken from a woman between 18 and 29 years old in good health. The CDR3 runs from the conserved cysteine through the conserved F or W. D genes are given only for firm matches. Rows may omit the clone size; those that give it use once, few, many or a size class.

cdr3_aa: CASRQDSNQPQHF; cdr3_nt: TGCGCCAGCAGGCAGGACAGTAATCAGCCCCAGCATTTT; j_call: TRBJ1-5; v_call: TRBV5-1; clone_size: -; cdr3_length: 13; d_call: -
cdr3_aa: CASSLVGGDTDTQYF; cdr3_nt: TGCGCCAGCAGCTTGGTCGGGGGAGACACAGATACGCAGTATTTT; j_call: TRBJ2-3; v_call: TRBV5-1; clone_size: few; cdr3_length: 15; d_call: -
cdr3_aa: CSVAAGWNSGRALSEEQYF; cdr3_nt: TGCAGCGTTGCAGCGGGGTGGAATAGCGGGAGGGCCTTGTCAGAAGAGCAGTACTTC; j_call: TRBJ2-7; v_call: TRBV29-1; clone_size: -; cdr3_length: 19; d_call: TRBD2
cdr3_aa: CASSFDEWETQYF; cdr3_nt: TGCGCCAGCAGCTTCGATGAGTGGGAGACCCAGTACTTC; j_call: TRBJ2-5; v_call: TRBV5-1; clone_size: -; cdr3_length: 13; d_call: -
cdr3_aa: CASSFPDGDEQFF; cdr3_nt: TGTGCCAGCAGCTTTCCGGACGGGGATGAGCAGTTCTTC; j_call: TRBJ2-1; v_call: TRBV7-3; clone_size: -; cdr3_length: 13; d_call: -
cdr3_aa: CASSLGQGASNQPQHF; cdr3_nt: TGTGCCAGCAGCTTAGGACAGGGGGCGAGCAATCAGCCCCAGCATTTT; j_call: TRBJ1-5; v_call: TRBV7-9; clone_size: -; cdr3_length: 16; d_call: TRBD1
cdr3_aa: CASSERVGGNQPQHF; cdr3_nt: TGTGCCAGCAGTGAGCGGGTGGGCGGCAATCAGCCCCAGCATTTT; j_call: TRBJ1-5; v_call: TRBV6-1; clone_size: -; cdr3_length: 15; d_call: -
cdr3_aa: CASSTGGNYNEQFF; cdr3_nt: TGCGCCAGCAGTACTGGAGGGAACTACAATGAGCAGTTCTTC; j_call: TRBJ2-1; v_call: TRBV5-1; clone_size: few; cdr3_length: 14; d_call: -
cdr3_aa: CASSQIVGEKLFF; cdr3_nt: TGCGCCAGCAGCCAGATTGTCGGTGAAAAACTGTTTTTT; j_call: TRBJ1-4; v_call: TRBV4-1; clone_size: -; cdr3_length: 13; d_call: -
cdr3_aa: CAWRIARETQYF; cdr3_nt: TGTGCCTGGAGGATTGCGAGAGAGACCCAGTACTTC; j_call: TRBJ2-5; v_call: TRBV30; clone_size: few; cdr3_length: 12; d_call: -
cdr3_aa: CASSLEARDEQYF; cdr3_nt: TGCGCCAGCAGCTTGGAGGCTAGAGACGAGCAGTACTTC; j_call: TRBJ2-7; v_call: TRBV5-1; clone_size: -; cdr3_length: 13; d_call: -
cdr3_aa: CASSLVRGGTYEQYF; cdr3_nt: TGTGCCAGCAGCTTAGTAAGGGGGGGAACCTACGAGCAGTACTTC; j_call: TRBJ2-7; v_call: TRBV11-2; clone_size: -; cdr3_length: 15; d_call: -
cdr3_aa: CSVRGLNTEAFF; cdr3_nt: TGCAGCGTCAGGGGCCTGAACACTGAAGCTTTCTTT; j_call: TRBJ1-1; v_call: TRBV29-1; clone_size: -; cdr3_length: 12; d_call: -
cdr3_aa: CASSLRATGELFF; cdr3_nt: TGTGCCAGCAGCTTAAGGGCCACCGGGGAGCTGTTTTTT; j_call: TRBJ2-2; v_call: TRBV7-3; clone_size: few; cdr3_length: 13; d_call: -
cdr3_aa: CASSFNRAGELFF; cdr3_nt: TGCGCCAGCAGCTTCAACAGGGCCGGGGAGCTGTTTTTT; j_call: TRBJ2-2; v_call: TRBV5-1; clone_size: few; cdr3_length: 13; d_call: -
cdr3_aa: CASSEGQGTQPQHF; cdr3_nt: TGTGCCAGCAGTGAGGGACAGGGAACTCAGCCCCAGCATTTT; j_call: TRBJ1-5; v_call: TRBV25-1; clone_size: -; cdr3_length: 14; d_call: TRBD1
cdr3_aa: CAWKQGEEKLFF; cdr3_nt: TGTGCCTGGAAACAGGGAGAGGAAAAACTGTTTTTT; j_call: TRBJ1-4; v_call: TRBV30; clone_size: -; cdr3_length: 12; d_call: -
cdr3_aa: CASRPGTYPYEQYF; cdr3_nt: TGTGCCAGCAGGCCTGGGACTTACCCTTACGAGCAGTACTTC; j_call: TRBJ2-7; v_call: TRBV5-5; clone_size: few; cdr3_length: 14; d_call: -
cdr3_aa: CAISPPGTGVGEQYF; cdr3_nt: TGTGCCATCAGCCCTCCCGGGACAGGGGTGGGGGAGCAGTACTTC; j_call: TRBJ2-7; v_call: TRBV10-3; clone_size: -; cdr3_length: 15; d_call: TRBD1
cdr3_aa: CASSPPGRGRVSPLHF; cdr3_nt: TGTGCCAGCAGCCCTCCCGGACGCGGGCGGGTTTCACCCCTCCACTTT; j_call: TRBJ1-6; v_call: TRBV7-9; clone_size: few; cdr3_length: 16; d_call: -
cdr3_aa: CAIRGTGGLNEQFF; cdr3_nt: TGTGCCATCAGGGGGACAGGGGGTCTGAATGAGCAGTTCTTC; j_call: TRBJ2-1; v_call: TRBV10-3; clone_size: -; cdr3_length: 14; d_call: TRBD1
cdr3_aa: CASSLMRINYGYTF; cdr3_nt: TGTGCCAGCAGCTTAATGCGGATTAACTATGGCTACACCTTC; j_call: TRBJ1-2; v_call: TRBV7-2; clone_size: -; cdr3_length: 14; d_call: -
cdr3_aa: CASSLALEYEQFF; cdr3_nt: TGCGCCAGCAGCTTGGCCCTGGAGTATGAGCAGTTCTTC; j_call: TRBJ2-1; v_call: TRBV5-1; clone_size: -; cdr3_length: 13; d_call: -
cdr3_aa: CASSADRGDGYTF; cdr3_nt: TGTGCCAGCAGCGCCGACAGGGGGGATGGCTACACCTTC; j_call: TRBJ1-2; v_call: TRBV7-9; clone_size: -; cdr3_length: 13; d_call: TRBD1
cdr3_aa: CASSLVQTEAFF; cdr3_nt: TGTGCCAGCAGCTTAGTTCAAACTGAAGCTTTCTTT; j_call: TRBJ1-1; v_call: TRBV7-9; clone_size: few; cdr3_length: 12; d_call: -
cdr3_aa: CASSVSGSVNEQFF; cdr3_nt: TGTGCCAGCAGTGTTAGCGGGAGTGTCAATGAGCAGTTCTTC; j_call: TRBJ2-1; v_call: TRBV2; clone_size: -; cdr3_length: 14; d_call: TRBD2